These T cell receptor beta chains were read from a single sample in a study of brain metastases from non-small cell lung cancer. Measured with immunoSEQ multiplex PCR; TCRdb has only the in-frame clones, and not every one. The sample yields around 2,700 clones, under 90% seen once. Sequenced sample: tissue from a brain metastasis. The receptors were sampled from a donor at least 40 years old with non-small cell lung cancer. The CDR3 runs from the conserved cysteine through the conserved F or W. D genes are given only for firm matches. Expanded clones are given a class, and other clones once, few, many or no size at all.

>TRBJ2-4|TRBV5-1|NA|NA
TGCGCCAGCAGCACCCCCCGAAACGGGAAGGACAAAAACATTCAGTACTTC
CASSTPRNGKDKNIQYF
>TRBJ1-1|TRBV11-3|once|NA
TGTGCCAGCAGCTTAGACGTGAACACTGAAGCTTTCTTT
CASSLDVNTEAFF
>TRBJ2-7|TRBV7-2|NA|NA
TGTGCCAGCAGCTTAGTAGGGGGAACCTCCTACGAGCAGTACTTC
CASSLVGGTSYEQYF
>TRBJ1-2|TRBV6-1|NA|NA
TGTGCCAGCAGCCCACAGGGTTCTGATGGCTACACCTTC
CASSPQGSDGYTF
>TRBJ2-7|TRBV7-2|NA|NA
TGTGCCAGCAGCTTAAGACCTAGCTCCTACGAGCAGTACTTC
CASSLRPSSYEQYF
>TRBJ1-2|TRBV28|once|TRBD1
TGTGCCAGGGGGGACAGGGTCTATGGCTACACCTTC
CARGDRVYGYTF
>TRBJ1-1|TRBV5-6|NA|NA
TGTGCCAGCACCGGACAGTTGAACACTGAAGCTTTCTTT
CASTGQLNTEAFF
>TRBJ1-3|TRBV6-5|once|NA
TGTGCCAGCAGGGCTGGACTGACGGCTGGAAACACCATATATTTT
CASRAGLTAGNTIYF
>TRBJ2-1|TRBV30|once|NA
TGTGCCTGGAGCCCAGTGGGGTGGAGGAATGAGCAGTTCTTC
CAWSPVGWRNEQFF
>TRBJ2-3|TRBV3-1/TRBV3-2|NA|TRBD2
TGTGCCAGCAGCAAGCGGGGGGGCCATGATACGCAGTATTTT
CASSKRGGHDTQYF
>TRBJ2-1|TRBV11-3|NA|TRBD2
TGTGCCAGCAGCTTCAACGCGGGGGAGATAGGTGGTGAGCAGTTCTTC
CASSFNAGEIGGEQFF
>TRBJ1-2|TRBV28|NA|TRBD1
TGTGCCAGCAGTTTATCCGGGACAGACTATGGCTACACCTTC
CASSLSGTDYGYTF
>TRBJ2-2|TRBV4-2|NA|TRBD2
TGTGCCAGCAGCCAAGATCTAGCGGGAGTGAACACCGGGGAGCTGTTTTTT
CASSQDLAGVNTGELFF
>TRBJ1-1|TRBV5-1|NA|NA
TGCGCCAGCAGCTCAGGAGGGCCGGGCACTGAAGCTTTCTTT
CASSSGGPGTEAFF
>TRBJ1-2|TRBV12-3/TRBV12-4|NA|NA
TGTGCCAGCAGTTTTCCGGCAATCAGTGACTACACCTTC
CASSFPAISDYTF
>TRBJ1-5|TRBV27|NA|TRBD1
TGTGCCAGCAAGTTAGGACAGGGGCCCAATCAGCCCCAGCATTTT
CASKLGQGPNQPQHF
>TRBJ1-1|TRBV30|NA|NA
TGTGCCTGGAGTACTATCATGACGGTGAACACTGAAGCTTTCTTT
CAWSTIMTVNTEAFF
>TRBJ2-5|TRBV7-2|NA|TRBD2
TGTGCCAGCAGCTTACTAGCGGGGGGCGGGCAAGAGACCCAGTACTTC
CASSLLAGGGQETQYF
>TRBJ2-4|TRBV5-4|NA|TRBD1
TGTGCCAGCAGCGAAGGGACAGGGGTTACCAAAAACATTCAGTACTTC
CASSEGTGVTKNIQYF
>TRBJ1-5|TRBV30|NA|TRBD1
TGTGCCTGGAGTGCCGGGACAGTGGATTCGCCCCAGCATTTT
CAWSAGTVDSPQHF
>TRBJ2-3|TRBV7-9|NA|TRBD1
TGTGCCAGCAGCCTGCGACAGGGGGAGGATTCACTTACGCAGTATTTT
CASSLRQGEDSLTQYF
>TRBJ2-3|TRBV6-4|NA|NA
TGTGCCAGTAAACAAGAGGGTTTTGGGGATACGCAGTATTTT
CASKQEGFGDTQYF
>TRBJ2-1|TRBV6-2/TRBV6-3|NA|TRBD2
TGTGCCAGCAGTTACGGGGGGACTAGCGGGGGCCGGAATGAGCAGTTCTTC
CASSYGGTSGGRNEQFF
>TRBJ1-2|TRBV2|NA|NA
TGTGCCAGCAGCTCTCTCAGCCGCTCTTCTTATGGCTACACCTTC
CASSSLSRSSYGYTF
>TRBJ2-5|TRBV14|NA|NA
TGTGCCAGCAGCCACCGGACAGCTATGGAGACCCAGTACTTC
CASSHRTAMETQYF
>TRBJ1-3|TRBV7-2|NA|NA
TGTGCCAGCAGCCCCCAGTGGGGAGGAAACACCATATATTTT
CASSPQWGGNTIYF